These 12 T cell receptor beta chains were all obtained from the same sample, sequenced in a study of low-dose radiotherapy and immunotherapy resistance in tumors. TRAV- and TRBV-specific primers primed first-strand cDNA, covering alpha and beta chains. The PCR that amplified TCRs ran for roughly 20 cycles, relying on a constant-region primer and a V-primer adapter. Using its own MiXCR run on the reads, TCRdb lists one record per CDR3 protein. The sample has about 100,000 distinct CDR3 sequences, less than 25% seen once. The time point here: after trial treatment. Treatment meaning: LDRT plus nivolumab, ipilimumab, low-dose cyclophosphamide and aspirin (RACIN trial). The sample here was PBMCs, taken after low-dose radiotherapy plus immunotherapy. These receptors all come from a male donor with prostate cancer.

This clonotype was recorded at least ten times. The chain joins TRBV19 to TRBJ2-1; 10 bases agree with TRBD1. CDR1 LNHDA and CDR2 SQIVND come from the germline V gene (reference sequence). The V segment lost 4 bases and the J segment 9 bases; nucleotides outside the gene matches: 9. This CDR3 is built from 15 residues. The chain's CDR3 is CASSNGQGEVSEQFF. CDR3 nucleotides: TGTGCCAGTAGTAACGGACAGGGGGAAGTTAGTGAGCAGTTCTTC.

At least ten counts were recorded for this clonotype. This rearrangement joins TRBV5-8 to TRBJ2-3; unclear D gene. Between the trimmed V and J ends, which lost 1 base and 1 base, there was a span of 7 bases. The CDR3 is 14 residues long. Germline loops: CDR1 SGHTS, CDR2 YDEGEE. The CDR3 coding sequence is TGTGCCAGCAGCTTGAGGCAGGGCACAGATACGCAGTATTTT. Its protein is CASSLRQGTDTQYF. The full variable domain, with the rest looked up from reference TRBV5-8 and TRBJ2-3, is EAGVTQSPTHLIKTRGQQATLRCSPISGHTSVYWYQQALGLGLQFLLWYDEGEERNRGNFPPRFSGRQFPNYSSELNVNALELEDSALYLCASSLRQGTDTQYFGPGTRLTVL.

This clonotype has a count of ten or more. The chain uses TRBV6-5 and TRBJ2-2; perhaps TRBD1 as D (6 bases). Germline-derived CDR1 and CDR2 are MNHEY and SVGAGI. This CDR3 spans 15 amino acids. V dropped 2 bases and J dropped 5 bases, with 12 bases sitting between them. The CDR3 sequence: CASSYVSGETGELFF. The CDR3 DNA reads TGTGCCAGCAGTTACGTTTCAGGGGAGACCGGGGAGCTGTTTTTT.

This clonotype was seen ten or more times. J is TRBJ1-2 and V is TRBV27, with 9 bases matching TRBD1. The CDR3 length is 15 residues. Germline V lookup: CDR1 MNHEY, CDR2 SMNVEV (reference sequence). Trimming took 5 bases from V and 2 from J; bases not matched to a gene: 6. CDR3 in amino acids: CASSPDRGGNYGYTF. CDR3 bases: TGTGCCAGCAGTCCCGACAGGGGGGGAAACTATGGCTACACCTTC.

This chain uses TRBV25-1 with TRBJ2-7, with D possibly being TRBD2 (6 bases). V shed 8 bases and J shed 4 bases, with 15 bases lying between them. The CDR3 is 13 residues long. The germline CDR1 and CDR2 sequences are MGHDK and SYGVNS. The CDR3 region has the DNA TGTGCCAGCTCCGGGACTGCGGAGTACGAGCAGTACTTC. Protein: CASSGTAEYEQYF.

V and J are TRBV28 and TRBJ2-7; the match to TRBD1 covers 7 bases. Germline trimming cut 2 bases from V and 3 bases from J; bases unmatched to any gene: 7. CDR3 length: 15 amino acids. From germline, CDR1 is MDHEN and CDR2 SYDVKM. The CDR3 protein is CASSLPGTESYEQYF. CDR3 nucleotide sequence: TGTGCCAGCAGTTTACCCGGGACAGAAAGCTACGAGCAGTACTTC.

With regard to this clonotype: Without the conserved terminal phenylalanine or tryptophan, this CDR3 likely stems from a read error. The DNA is omitted, as the CDR3 cannot be located on it reliably, and the CDR3 follows TCRdb's listing. The rearrangement uses TRBV5-5 and TRBJ2-3. The CDR3 has 15 amino acids, counting both end residues. Germline V gene lookup returns CDR1 SGHKS and CDR2 YYEKEE (reference sequence). CDR3 loop: CASRSLGNSYNDQFI.

This clonotype came up many times. The rearrangement uses TRBV9 and TRBJ1-1; D remains ambiguous. The V and J ends lost 0 bases and 0 bases respectively, with 3 bases between them. Germline CDR1 is SGDLS and CDR2 is YYNGEE. The CDR3 contains 13 residues. The CDR3 protein is CASSVDMNTEAFF. CDR3 nucleotide sequence: TGTGCCAGCAGCGTAGATATGAACACTGAAGCTTTCTTT.

This clonotype was detected many times. The rearrangement links TRBV6-5 to TRBJ2-5, with a weak D call TRBD2 (6 bases). CDR3 length: 13 amino acids. CDR1 is MNHEY and CDR2 is SVGAGI in the germline V gene. The germline V and J ends were trimmed by 5 bases and 4 bases, with 11 bases remaining between them. The CDR3 DNA sequence: TGTGCCAGCAGTATCCTCGGGGGAGAGACCCAGTACTTC. Translating it yields CASSILGGETQYF.

Regarding this clonotype: A far larger clone is one base from this, pointing to a likely read error. The CDR3 here is CAGSESGRTSTDTQYF. The CDR3 DNA sequence: TGTGCCGGCAGTGAAAGCGGGAGAACTAGCACAGATACGCAGTATTTT. The rearrangement joins TRBV13 to TRBJ2-3; 8 nucleotides match TRBD2. This CDR3 contains 16 residues. Germline V lookup: CDR1 PRHDT, CDR2 FYEKMQ (reference sequence).

This clonotype was observed many times. V and J are TRBV29-1 and TRBJ2-4; unclear D gene. This CDR3 is built from 14 residues. Trimming took off 2 bases at V and 0 bases at J, with 8 bases between the two ends. Germline CDR1 is SQVTM and CDR2 is ANQGSEA. In DNA form, the CDR3 reads TGCAGCGTTGAATTGGTCATAGCCAAAAACATTCAGTACTTC. This sequence encodes CSVELVIAKNIQYF. The complete variable domain, with remaining parts taken from reference TRBV29-1 and TRBJ2-4, reads SAVISQKPSRDICQRGTSLTIQCQVDSQVTMMFWYRQQPGQSLTLIATANQGSEATYESGFVIDKFPISRPNLTFSTLTVSNMSPEDSSIYLCSVELVIAKNIQYFGAGTRLSVL.

This clonotype appeared many times. V and J are TRBV6-2 or TRBV6-3 and TRBJ2-5; D remains ambiguous. The germline V gene encodes CDR1 MNHEY and CDR2 SVGEGT. The CDR3 has 11 amino acids. V was shortened by 5 bases and J by 7 bases, with 8 bases between the two germline ends. The DNA of the CDR3 is TGTGCCAGCAGTGATTCCGGGACCCAGTACTTC. Protein sequence: CASSDSGTQYF.